The clone carrying this T cell receptor delta chain showed up just a few times. Its antigen is currently unknown. This record comes from a study of Vδ1+ human thymocytes. Whole-study results and caveats: Thymic TRG and TRD repertoires appeared highly polyclonal. Unexpected Vdelta2 sequences could cause misinterpretation of bulk repertoire data. Despite high sort purity, 20% to 25% of thymic T cell receptor delta sequences were Vdelta2.

V shed 0 bases, J shed 0 bases, and the junction held 20 bases outside the gene matches. The CDR3 covers 22 residues. Germline values: CDR1 TSWWSYY, CDR2 QGS. RNA was extracted from the cells and then reverse transcribed. The CDR3 regions were amplified by multiplex PCR from V-gene primers to a constant-region primer. TCRdb redid clone calling on the multiplex PCR reads using CATT. The sample records approximately 25,000 delta-chain clones, 25% to 35% being singletons. Sorted Vdelta1+ thymocytes were about 97% to 99.6% pure. The specimen was Vdelta1+ gamma-delta thymocytes from the thymus. Subset defined: FACS-sorted CD3+ TCRalphabeta- TCRVdelta1+ TCRVdelta2- thymocytes. The sequence was collected from a boy younger than two who had congenital heart surgery. The gene calls are TRDV1 and TRDJ1; 9 bases agree with TRDD3. CDR3 region: CALGELSSPWGIDYSHTDKLIF. In nucleotides, the CDR3 is TGTGCTCTTGGGGAACTATCCTCCCCATGGGGGATAGACTACTCCCACACCGATAAACTCATCTTT.